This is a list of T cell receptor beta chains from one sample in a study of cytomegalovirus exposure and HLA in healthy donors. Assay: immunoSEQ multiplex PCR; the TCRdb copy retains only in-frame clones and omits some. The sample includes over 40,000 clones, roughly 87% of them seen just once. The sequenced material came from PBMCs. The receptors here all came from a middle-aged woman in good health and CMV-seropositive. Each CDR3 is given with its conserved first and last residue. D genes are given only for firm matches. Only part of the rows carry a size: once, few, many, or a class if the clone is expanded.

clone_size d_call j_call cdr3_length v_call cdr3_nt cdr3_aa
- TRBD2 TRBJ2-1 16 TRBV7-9 TGTGCCAGCAGCCCTGGACTAGCGGACGTCTTCGATGAGCAGTTCTTC CASSPGLADVFDEQFF
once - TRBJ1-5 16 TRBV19 TGTGCCAGTAGCCCCCCGGTTTACGGGAGCAATCAGCCCCAGCATTTT CASSPPVYGSNQPQHF
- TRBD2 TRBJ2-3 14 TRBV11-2 TGTGCCAGCAGCTTCGGGGGGGCGGGAGATACGCAGTATTTT CASSFGGAGDTQYF
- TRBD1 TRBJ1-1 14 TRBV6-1 TGTGCCAGCAGTGCAGGGGGCGCTTTGACTGAAGCTTTCTTT CASSAGGALTEAFF
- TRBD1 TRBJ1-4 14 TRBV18 TGTGCCAGCTCACCAAACAGGGGAGATGAAAAACTGTTTTTT CASSPNRGDEKLFF
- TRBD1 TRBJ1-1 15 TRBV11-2 TGTGCCAGCAGCCCGAACCCGGGACAGGGGATAGTAGCTTTCTTT CASSPNPGQGIVAFF
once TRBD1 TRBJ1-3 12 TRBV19 TGTGCCGGACAGGACCAGGGCGGCACCATATATTTT CAGQDQGGTIYF
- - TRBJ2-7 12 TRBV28 TGTGCCAGCAGTTTACAGGCTCAGATTCAGTACTTC CASSLQAQIQYF
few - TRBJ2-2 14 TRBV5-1 TGCGCCAGCAGGACAGGTTCGAACACCGGGGAGCTGTTTTTT CASRTGSNTGELFF
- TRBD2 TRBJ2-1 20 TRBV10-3 TGTGCCATCAGTGAGTCGATACGGAGGTCTGGAGCGGGGGGGTACAATGAGCAGTTCTTC CAISESIRRSGAGGYNEQFF
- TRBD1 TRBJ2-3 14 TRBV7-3 TGTGCCAGCAGCCCCTCACCGGGACAGGGCGGTCGGTATTTT CASSPSPGQGGRYF
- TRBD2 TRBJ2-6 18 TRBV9 TGTGCCAGCAGCGCCCCTGGCGGGGGGCTGTCTGGGGCCAACGTCCTGACTTTC CASSAPGGGLSGANVLTF
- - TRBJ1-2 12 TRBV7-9 TGTGCCAGCAGCTTCCAATCCGGTGGCTACACCTTC CASSFQSGGYTF
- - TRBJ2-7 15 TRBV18 TGTGCCAGCTCGACGGGGCGGGGTAGCTCCTACGAGCAGTACTTC CASSTGRGSSYEQYF
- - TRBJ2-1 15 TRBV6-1 TGTGCCAGCAGACCCGACAGCGTTGGACGAGCCGCCAAGTTCTTC CASRPDSVGRAAKFF
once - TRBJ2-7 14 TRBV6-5 TGTGCCAGCAGTTCACTTAGTAATTCCGCCGAGCAGTACTTC CASSSLSNSAEQYF
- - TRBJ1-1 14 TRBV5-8 TGTGCCAGCAGCTTGGGACAGGTGACGGCTGAAGCTTTCTTT CASSLGQVTAEAFF
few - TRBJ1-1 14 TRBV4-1 TGCGCCAGCAGCCAAGATAGAGGGATTTCTGAAGCTTTCTTT CASSQDRGISEAFF
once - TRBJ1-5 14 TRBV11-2 TGTGCCAGCAGCTTAGCAGGGGGCAATCAGCCCCAGCATTTT CASSLAGGNQPQHF
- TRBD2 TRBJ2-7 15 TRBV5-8 TGTGCCAGCAGCCATCAGCGGGAGAGCTCCTACGAGCAGTACTTC CASSHQRESSYEQYF
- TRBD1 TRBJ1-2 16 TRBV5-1 TGCGCCAGCAGCAGAGTCGGACAGGGGGCGGGCTATGGCTACACCTTC CASSRVGQGAGYGYTF
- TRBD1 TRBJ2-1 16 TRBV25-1 TGTGCCAGCAGTGACGCCGGGACAGGGGGCTTCAATGAGCAGTTCTTC CASSDAGTGGFNEQFF
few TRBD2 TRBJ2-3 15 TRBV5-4 TGTGCCAGCAGCTTTAGCGGGAGTGGCACAGATACGCAGTATTTT CASSFSGSGTDTQYF
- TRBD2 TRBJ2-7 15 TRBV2 TGTGCCAGCAGCCCGACTAGCGGGGGGGCCTACGAGCAGTACTTC CASSPTSGGAYEQYF
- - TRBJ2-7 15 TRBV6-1 TGTGCCAGCACCCCAGAGAGGCTTACTTCCTACGAGCAGTACTTC CASTPERLTSYEQYF
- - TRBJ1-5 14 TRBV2 TGTGCCAGCAGTGACCGGACAAGAGATCAGCCCCAGCATTTT CASSDRTRDQPQHF
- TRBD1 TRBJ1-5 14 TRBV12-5 TGTGCTAGTGGTACAGGGGGCGCGGGGCAGCCCCAGCATTTT CASGTGGAGQPQHF
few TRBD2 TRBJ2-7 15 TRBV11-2 TGTGCCAGCAGCTTCGCGGGGGGGATAGGAGACGAGCAGTACTTC CASSFAGGIGDEQYF
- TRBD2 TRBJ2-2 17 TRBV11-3 TGTGCCAGCAGCTTAGGGGGGGGTGGCGAGCCCAGCGGGGAGCTGTTTTTT CASSLGGGGEPSGELFF
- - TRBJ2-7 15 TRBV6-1 TGTGCCAGCAGTGAAGGAGCACTTACCTCCTACGAGCAGTACTTC CASSEGALTSYEQYF
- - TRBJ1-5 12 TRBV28 TGTGCCAGCACCTACAGGGCGCAGCCCCAGCATTTT CASTYRAQPQHF
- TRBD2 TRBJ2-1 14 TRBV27 TGTGCCAGCAGTTTCCTAGCGGGGAGCAATGAGCAGTTCTTC CASSFLAGSNEQFF
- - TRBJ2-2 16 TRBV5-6 TGTGCCAGCAGCTTTTGGGCGAACCCGAACACCGGGGAGCTGTTTTTT CASSFWANPNTGELFF
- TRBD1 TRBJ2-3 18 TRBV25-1 TGTGCCAGCAGTGAATCCGCCCCGACAGGGGTTAGTACAGATACGCAGTATTTT CASSESAPTGVSTDTQYF
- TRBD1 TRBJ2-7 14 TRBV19 TGTGCCAGTACCGGGGACAGCCACTCCTACGAGCAGTACTTC CASTGDSHSYEQYF
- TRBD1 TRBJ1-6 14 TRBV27 TGTGCCAGCAGTCCGACAGGGGAGCATTCACCCCTCCACTTT CASSPTGEHSPLHF
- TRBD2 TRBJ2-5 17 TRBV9 TGTGCCAGCGGCCGGGGTAACCTAGCGGGCCAACGGGGGACCCAGTACTTC CASGRGNLAGQRGTQYF
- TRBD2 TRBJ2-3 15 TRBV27 TGTGCCAGCAGGGAAGCGGGAGGGCGGTCAGATACGCAGTATTTT CASREAGGRSDTQYF
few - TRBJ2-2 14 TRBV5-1 TGCGCCAGCAGCCCTGATGCCGGCACCGGGGAGCTGTTTTTT CASSPDAGTGELFF
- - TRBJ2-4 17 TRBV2 TGTGCCAGCACCAAACCCCCTAGCGAGACAGCCAAAAACATTCAGTACTTC CASTKPPSETAKNIQYF
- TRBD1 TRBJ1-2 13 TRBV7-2 TGTGCCAGCAGCGCTCGGACAGGCTATGGCTACACCTTC CASSARTGYGYTF
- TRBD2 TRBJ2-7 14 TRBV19 TGTGCCAGTAGAAGGACTAGCGGGAATTACGAGCAGTACTTC CASRRTSGNYEQYF
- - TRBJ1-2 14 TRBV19 TGTGCCAGTACCCCCACCGGTGCTAACTATGGCTACACCTTC CASTPTGANYGYTF
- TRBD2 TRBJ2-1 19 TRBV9 TGTGCCAGCAGCGTGTATACTAGCGGGAGGCCCACTGGGGGGAATGAGCAGTTCTTC CASSVYTSGRPTGGNEQFF
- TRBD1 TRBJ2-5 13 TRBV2 TGTGCCAGCAGTCGACAGGGACGGGAGACCCAGTACTTC CASSRQGRETQYF
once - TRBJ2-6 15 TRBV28 TGTGCCAGCAGTCAGGGAAAAACTGGGGCCAACGTCCTGACTTTC CASSQGKTGANVLTF
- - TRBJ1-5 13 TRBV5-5 TGTGCCAGCACCCGGTCCCCCAATCAGCCCCAGCATTTT CASTRSPNQPQHF
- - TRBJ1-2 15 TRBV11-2 TGTGCCAGCAGCCGGTCCAGGGTAACCAACTATGGCTACACCTTC CASSRSRVTNYGYTF
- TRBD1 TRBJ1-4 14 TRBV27 TGTGCCAGCAGTTCGACAGGGGGAGGAGAAAAACTGTTTTTT CASSSTGGGEKLFF
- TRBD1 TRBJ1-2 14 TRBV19 TGTGCCAGTAGTCTCCCCGGGACAGAGTATGGCTACACCTTC CASSLPGTEYGYTF
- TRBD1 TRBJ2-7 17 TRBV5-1 TGCGCCAGCAGCTTGGCCTTTGGGACAGGGGGCCTCTACGAGCAGTACTTC CASSLAFGTGGLYEQYF
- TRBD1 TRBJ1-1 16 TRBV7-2 TGTGCCAGCAGCTTAAGATGGGACAGGGTAAGCACTGAAGCTTTCTTT CASSLRWDRVSTEAFF